This T cell receptor beta chain was sequenced during a study of CD8 T cells in ankylosing spondylitis (TCRdb year 2017). Study-level background: To find TCR variants linked to disease, the study profiled T cell receptor beta repertoires in ankylosing spondylitis patients and healthy donors. In total, the full study cohort was made up of about 110 healthy donors and about two dozen ankylosing spondylitis patients. Peripheral blood samples were taken, and synovial fluid was additionally collected from ankylosing spondylitis patients. Results and caveats for the whole study, not just this receptor: A TCR beta motif made up of several highly homologous amino acid variants appeared to be characteristic of blood from ankylosing spondylitis patients. According to the report, matched synovial fluid samples from ankylosing spondylitis patients were significantly enriched for the disease-linked clones. A CD8+ phenotype was shown by the disease-linked clones, which were found at relatively low frequencies in peripheral blood. Some motif variants were previously reported in synovial fluid and blood of reactive arthritis patients, suggesting common disease-initiation mechanisms.

The run used an Illumina HiSeq 2500. Quantitative 5'-RACE with molecular barcodes was the method used to prepare the TCR beta libraries. Turning to the authors' computational methods: To identify disease-linked TCR variants, a new computational method was used, one built on a probabilistic model of VDJ rearrangement. TCRdb redid the processing of the public reads, applying fastp at Q25 and MiXCR, and retained in-frame beta chains. Merged by CDR3 protein, the rows form single entries marked with the most common genes and DNA. TCRdb, not the authors, supplied the V and J calls. This sample holds a few hundred thousand distinct CDR3 sequences; approximately 10% were observed only once. The top ten clonotypes cover 21% of the sample. This clonotype was counted many times. The target of this receptor is not known. Base qualities are not provided; no much larger clone lies one nucleotide away. The sequencing sample was made of blood, either unsorted or a sorted T cell fraction (not recorded which). The receptor was derived from a male donor with ankylosing spondylitis or in good health (not recorded which).

The CDR3 region reads CASGTSASTDTQYF. The nucleotide sequence is given as TGTGCCAGCGGGACTAGCGCAAGCACAGATACGCAGTATTTT. In this chain, TRBV6-1 is recombined with TRBJ2-3; TRBD2 lines up with 10 middle nucleotides. CDR1 and CDR2 were assigned from the germline V gene as MNHNS and SASEGT. The germline V end is reduced by 8 bases and the J end by 0 bases; junction bases left unmatched: 2. The CDR3 covers 14 residues, taking in both the cysteine and the phenylalanine. CDR3 DNA is the only sequence kept; it has 42 bases, read in frame from the first base.